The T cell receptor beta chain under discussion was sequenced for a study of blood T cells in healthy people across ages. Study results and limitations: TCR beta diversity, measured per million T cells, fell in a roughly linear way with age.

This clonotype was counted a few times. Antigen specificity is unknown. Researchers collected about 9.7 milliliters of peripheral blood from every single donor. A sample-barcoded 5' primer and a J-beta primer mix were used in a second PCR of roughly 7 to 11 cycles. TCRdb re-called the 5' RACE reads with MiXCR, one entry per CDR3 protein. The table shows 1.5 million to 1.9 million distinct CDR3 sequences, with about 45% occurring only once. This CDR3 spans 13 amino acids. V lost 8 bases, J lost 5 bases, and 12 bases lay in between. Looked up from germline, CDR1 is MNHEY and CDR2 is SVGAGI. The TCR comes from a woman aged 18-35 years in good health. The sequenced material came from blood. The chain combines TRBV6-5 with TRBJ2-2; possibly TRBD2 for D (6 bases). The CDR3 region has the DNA TGTGCCAGCCGACTAGTAATTACCGGGGAGCTGTTTTTT. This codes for CASRLVITGELFF.